A selection of T cell receptor beta chains follows, all from one sample in a study of technical replicates of blood from four donors. The method was immunoSEQ multiplex PCR; TCRdb's version includes in-frame clones alone and lacks a portion of them. The data contain more than 65,000 clones, around 97% of them seen just once; the ten biggest clones take up 0.29%. The sequenced sample consisted of T cells isolated from PBMCs. The source is a human donor in good health. The CDR3 runs from the conserved cysteine through the conserved F or W. The D gene is left open where the match is weak. The size of a clone is reported for some rows only, either as once, few or many, or as a class for expanded clones.

v_gene,abundance,d_gene,len,j_gene,CDR3aa,CDR3nt
TRBV27,.,.,14,TRBJ1-1,CASSLQGWGTEAFF,TGTGCCAGCAGTTTACAGGGGTGGGGAACTGAAGCTTTCTTT
TRBV28,.,TRBD1,16,TRBJ2-1,CASSPTSGGPYNEQFF,TGTGCCAGCAGTCCCACCTCAGGGGGCCCCTACAATGAGCAGTTCTTC
TRBV6-5,once,.,14,TRBJ1-2,CASSYGETNYGYTF,TGTGCCAGCAGTTACGGGGAGACTAACTATGGCTACACCTTC
TRBV5-4,.,TRBD1,15,TRBJ1-1,CASSLIQGDYTEAFF,TGTGCCAGCAGCCTCATACAGGGGGATTACACTGAAGCTTTCTTT
TRBV5-1,.,TRBD2,15,TRBJ2-2,CASSSQRDGTGELFF,TGCGCCAGCAGCTCCCAGCGGGATGGTACCGGGGAGCTGTTTTTT
TRBV9,few,.,12,TRBJ1-1,CASSVGGSRAFF,TGTGCCAGCAGCGTAGGAGGGAGCAGGGCTTTCTTT
TRBV7-3,.,TRBD1,14,TRBJ1-2,CASSLGTANYGYTF,TGTGCCAGCAGCTTAGGGACAGCTAACTATGGCTACACCTTC
TRBV10-3,once,.,12,TRBJ1-2,CAISVGGSGYTF,TGTGCCATCAGTGTGGGGGGTTCGGGCTACACCTTC
TRBV7-2,.,.,17,TRBJ2-2,CASSPRVGWANTGELFF,TGTGCCAGCAGCCCCAGGGTAGGATGGGCGAACACCGGGGAGCTGTTTTTT
TRBV6-1,once,TRBD1,13,TRBJ1-5,CASSQTGSQPQHF,TGTGCCAGCAGCCAGACAGGGAGCCAGCCCCAGCATTTT
TRBV6-6,.,.,15,TRBJ1-5,CASSYSGTRNQPQHF,TGTGCCAGCAGTTATTCCGGGACACGCAATCAGCCCCAGCATTTT
TRBV29-1,.,TRBD2,18,TRBJ2-1,CSVEILAAQKISYNEQFF,TGCAGCGTTGAAATCCTAGCGGCCCAAAAAATCTCCTACAATGAGCAGTTCTTC
TRBV5-8,.,TRBD2,15,TRBJ2-1,CASSLSSGRAREQFF,TGTGCCAGCAGCTTAAGTAGCGGGAGGGCCAGGGAGCAGTTCTTC
TRBV6-5,.,.,13,TRBJ2-1,CASSSTGRSEQFF,TGTGCCAGCAGTTCCACCGGTCGGAGTGAGCAGTTCTTC
TRBV6-5,.,.,15,TRBJ2-6,CASRDRPTGANVLTF,TGTGCCAGCAGAGACAGACCAACTGGGGCCAACGTCCTGACTTTC
TRBV7-9,.,.,13,TRBJ2-3,CASSLVDTDTQYF,TGTGCCAGCAGCTTAGTAGACACAGATACGCAGTATTTT
TRBV12-5,.,TRBD1,16,TRBJ2-3,CASGAGQGMGTDTQYF,TGTGCTAGTGGTGCAGGACAGGGTATGGGCACAGATACGCAGTATTTT
TRBV9,.,TRBD2,18,TRBJ2-7,CASSVGSPTSGLSYEQYF,TGTGCCAGCAGCGTAGGTTCTCCGACTAGCGGCCTCTCCTACGAGCAGTACTTC
TRBV9,once,.,15,TRBJ1-4,CASSVSRGANEKLFF,TGTGCCAGCAGCGTATCCCGGGGGGCAAATGAAAAACTGTTTTTT
TRBV6-1,.,TRBD2,14,TRBJ2-3,CASSLSGRTDTQYF,TGTGCCAGCTCTCTTAGCGGGAGAACCGATACGCAGTATTTT
TRBV7-9,.,.,13,TRBJ2-7,CASSLVLAREQYF,TGTGCCAGCAGCCTAGTATTAGCGCGAGAGCAGTACTTC
TRBV12-5,once,.,16,TRBJ2-7,CASGIDFTGGLYEQYF,TGTGCTAGTGGTATAGACTTCACGGGCGGACTCTACGAGCAGTACTTC
TRBV5-1,.,TRBD1,15,TRBJ2-5,CASSLGGQGSETQYF,TGCGCCAGCAGCTTGGGAGGACAGGGGTCAGAGACCCAGTACTTC
TRBV4-3,.,TRBD2,18,TRBJ2-3,CASSPAQTSGIGTDTQYF,TGCGCCAGCAGCCCGGCCCAGACTAGCGGGATAGGGACAGATACGCAGTATTTT
TRBV29-1,.,.,15,TRBJ2-3,CSVRGSEPFTDTQYF,TGCAGCGTCCGGGGATCCGAACCGTTCACAGATACGCAGTATTTT
TRBV6-1,once,TRBD1,15,TRBJ2-3,CASSLGQGAKDTQYF,TGTGCCAGCAGTCTTGGACAGGGGGCAAAAGATACGCAGTATTTT
TRBV7-9,.,TRBD1,16,TRBJ2-7,CASSNSDRAVSYEQYF,TGTGCCAGCAGCAATTCCGACAGGGCGGTTTCCTACGAGCAGTACTTC
TRBV19,.,.,13,TRBJ1-1,CASSVTSNTEAFF,TGTGCCAGTAGCGTTACATCGAACACTGAAGCTTTCTTT
TRBV2,.,.,11,TRBJ2-2,CASRAAGELFF,TGTGCCAGCAGGGCGGCCGGGGAGCTGTTTTTT
TRBV6-1,.,TRBD1,13,TRBJ1-5,CASRDQGGQPQHF,TGTGCCAGCAGGGACCAGGGGGGTCAGCCCCAGCATTTT
TRBV6-1,.,TRBD1,15,TRBJ2-3,CASSPGTGYTDTQYF,TGTGCCAGCAGCCCAGGGACAGGGTATACAGATACGCAGTATTTT
TRBV5-8,.,TRBD2,16,TRBJ2-1,CASSELTSGILDEQFF,TGTGCCAGCAGTGAATTAACTAGCGGGATATTAGATGAGCAGTTCTTC
TRBV12-5,few,.,15,TRBJ1-1,CASGLDRSSNTEAFF,TGTGCTAGTGGTTTGGACAGGAGTAGTAACACTGAAGCTTTCTTT
TRBV11-3,.,.,13,TRBJ2-7,CASGGVSSYEQYF,TGTGCCAGCGGCGGAGTGAGCTCCTACGAGCAGTACTTC
TRBV15,few,.,14,TRBJ1-1,CATSRDLEITEAFF,TGTGCCACCAGCAGAGATTTAGAGATCACTGAAGCTTTCTTT